The 4 T cell receptor beta chains listed next were all sequenced from one sample in a study of blood T cell repertoires in COVID-19. Some clones are missing from TCRdb's copy, which holds only in-frame ones; the method was immunoSEQ multiplex PCR. The sample carries around 64,000 clones, about nine tenths recorded once. The sample consisted of peripheral blood. These receptors were collected from a man aged 45-65 years with active COVID-19.

This clone was detected once. The chain carries TRBV18 and TRBJ1-2; TRBD1 matches 8 bases. Trimming at V came to 5 bases and at J to 5 bases, leaving 7 bases not matched to a gene. CDR1 is KGHSH, CDR2 LQKENI, per germline. The CDR3 is 14 residues long. The CDR3 loop is CASSSTGTGYGYTF. For the CDR3, the DNA is TGTGCCAGCTCATCCACCGGGACAGGATATGGCTACACCTTC.

CDR3 DNA: TGTGCCAGCAGCATTCTAGGAGACCGGAGGCTAACCTACGAGCAGTACTTC. Protein sequence: CASSILGDRRLTYEQYF. The gene calls are TRBV21-1 and TRBJ2-7; the D call in the table, TRBD2, was not verified against the DNA. TRBV21-1 is marked as a pseudogene. This CDR3 is 17 amino acids long.

A single count supports this clone. The chain uses TRBV7-3 and TRBJ2-3; D possibly corresponds to TRBD2 (5 bases). Trimming removed 2 bases at V and 0 bases at J, with 9 bases between. This CDR3 comprises 15 residues. Germline V gene sequence: CDR1 SGHTA, CDR2 FQGTGA. The CDR3 here is CASSLRSGSTDTQYF. CDR3 bases: TGTGCCAGCAGCTTACGGAGCGGTAGCACAGATACGCAGTATTTT.

The chain couples TRBV5-4 to TRBJ2-1, with TRBD2 matching over 13 bases. The V gene end was trimmed by 4 bases and the J gene end by 0 bases; junction bases not matched to a gene: 7. Looked up from germline, CDR1 is SGHNT and CDR2 is YYREEE (reference sequence). The CDR3 consists of 18 residues. CDR3 sequence (DNA): TGTGCCAGCAGCCCAGGGACTAGCGGGACCCTCTCCTACAATGAGCAGTTCTTC. Translating gives CASSPGTSGTLSYNEQFF.